This T cell receptor (beta chain) is from a study of T cells in narcolepsy. Study overall: Healthy controls were enrolled alongside patients with narcolepsy type 1 or type 2.

Method: immunoSEQ multiplex PCR; TCRdb's copy keeps in-frame clones and lacks some. Of tens of thousands of clones in the sample, approximately 85% were seen once. Study results and caveats: Autoreactive clone sequences were missing from some blood memory CD4+ repertoires. Healthy controls reportedly lacked the autoreactive clonotypes serially found in patients' blood.

For this clone: Antigen specificity is unknown.

CDR3 size: 16 residues. V lost 5 bases, J lost 4 bases, and 7 bases stayed unmatched. Germline-derived CDR1 and CDR2 are SGHTA and FQGNSA. This TCR came from a human donor with narcolepsy. What was sequenced was CD45RA- memory CD4+ T cells from PBMCs. The chain carries TRBV7-2 and TRBJ2-6, with 8 bases aligning to TRBD1. The CDR3 bases are TGTGCCAGCAGCGTGTCAGGGGGCACCGGGGCCAACGTCCTGACTTTC. Translation gives CASSVSGGTGANVLTF.